This is a list of T cell receptor beta chains from one sample in a study of cytomegalovirus exposure and HLA in healthy donors. TCRdb keeps only in-frame clones here, not all; method: immunoSEQ multiplex PCR. The table records approximately 77,000 clones, approximately 71% of them present only once. The source material was PBMCs. The receptors here all came from a woman aged 40 to 50 in good health and CMV-seronegative. CDR3s include the opening cysteine and the closing phenylalanine or tryptophan. Each record gives: V gene, clone size, J gene, D gene, CDR3 DNA, CDR3 protein. The D gene is left open where the match is weak. Clone size is shown for a subset of rows, as once, few, many or a class of expanded clone.

TRBV29-1	.	TRBJ1-2	.	TGCAGCGTTGAAAACGGGGAAGACTATGGCTACACCTTC	CSVENGEDYGYTF
TRBV7-8	.	TRBJ1-1	TRBD1	TGTGCCAGCAGCTACGGCTGGGACAGCACTGAAGCTTTCTTT	CASSYGWDSTEAFF
TRBV4-3	.	TRBJ2-2	.	TGCGCCAGCAGCTCCTCCCACGGCGAGCGGCGCAACACCGGGGAGCTGTTTTTT	CASSSSHGERRNTGELFF
TRBV4-1	.	TRBJ2-5	TRBD2	TGCGCCAGCAGCCAGGTCGGGGAGGGAGGGGAGACCCAGTACTTC	CASSQVGEGGETQYF
TRBV28	.	TRBJ1-1	.	TGTGCCAGCAGTTTAGGAGTTCTGAACACTGAAGCTTTCTTT	CASSLGVLNTEAFF
TRBV10-2	.	TRBJ1-5	TRBD1	TGCGCCAGCAGCCCCGACAGGGGGAGTCAGCCCCAGCATTTT	CASSPDRGSQPQHF
TRBV5-8	.	TRBJ1-2	.	TGTGCCAGCAGCTTGATGGGCGGGGCCCGGACCCCATATGGCTACACCTTC	CASSLMGGARTPYGYTF
TRBV7-6	.	TRBJ1-1	TRBD1	TGTGCCAGCAGCGCGAGGGACAGGGGAACAGCTTTCTTT	CASSARDRGTAFF
TRBV7-8	.	TRBJ1-1	.	TGTGCCAGCAGCTTAGCCGGGACACCTAACACTGAAGCTTTCTTT	CASSLAGTPNTEAFF
TRBV7-9	few	TRBJ1-5	TRBD1	TGTGCCAGCAGCTTAGCGCCACAGGGGGCTTTGCCCCAGCATTTT	CASSLAPQGALPQHF
TRBV5-5	.	TRBJ1-5	.	TGTGCCAGCAGCTTGGGTCCAGAGGGAAATCAGCCCCAGCATTTT	CASSLGPEGNQPQHF
TRBV2	.	TRBJ2-2	.	TGTGCCAGCAGACCCTCTCGGGGGGCCCCTGGGGAGCTGTTTTTT	CASRPSRGAPGELFF
TRBV27	.	TRBJ1-2	TRBD1	TGTGCCAGCAGTCCGAGCCGACAGGGATTTTTAAGAGGATACTATGGCTACACCTTC	CASSPSRQGFLRGYYGYTF
TRBV15	.	TRBJ1-2	TRBD1	TGTGCCACCAGCAGAGCGACAGGGTTCGGCTACACCTTC	CATSRATGFGYTF
TRBV28	.	TRBJ1-3	.	TGTGCCAGCAGCAAGGCAGGGTATTCTGGAAACACCATATATTTT	CASSKAGYSGNTIYF
TRBV28	.	TRBJ2-2	.	TGTGCTTCAGCGTTAAACACCGGGGAGCTGTTTTTT	CASALNTGELFF
TRBV7-2	.	TRBJ2-7	TRBD2	TGTGCCAGCAGCTACCGGACTAGCGGGACGCATAACTACGAGCAGTACTTC	CASSYRTSGTHNYEQYF
TRBV30	.	TRBJ1-6	.	TGTGCCTGGAGTGCAGGGCAGGGTGGTAATTCACCCCTCCACTTT	CAWSAGQGGNSPLHF
TRBV7-9	.	TRBJ2-1	TRBD2	TGTGCCAGCAGCCAGCGGGGGGCGGACAATGAGCAGTTCTTC	CASSQRGADNEQFF
TRBV7-2	.	TRBJ1-4	.	TGTGCCAGCAGTTATCTTGGTAGCACCAAATCAACTAATGAAAAACTGTTTTTT	CASSYLGSTKSTNEKLFF
TRBV5-1	.	TRBJ2-2	.	TGCGCCAGCAGCTTGGTACAGGGTAGAACCGGGGAGCTGTTTTTT	CASSLVQGRTGELFF
TRBV28	.	TRBJ2-7	TRBD1	TGTGCCAGCAGTACACCACAACCAGACAGGGGGCCCTCCTACGAGCAGTACTTC	CASSTPQPDRGPSYEQYF